This note documents a single T cell receptor (beta chain) sequence. Antigen unknown. This table comes from immunoSEQ multiplex PCR, and its TCRdb copy is limited to in-frame clones, with some not included. Of over 95,000 clones in the sample, approximately 89% were seen once. The CDR3 is made up of 15 amino acids. V was shortened by 5 bases and J by 3 bases, with 16 bases between the two germline ends. The germline V gene has CDR1 LNHDA and CDR2 SQIVND (reference sequence). The sample is drawn from a study of T cell responses to AZD1222 COVID-19 vaccine. Notes on the study in general: The donor group comprised mostly white British people and more females; the analysis possibly underestimated clonal diversity. After the peak T cell response, and only then, were repertoires sampled.

V gene TRBV19 combines with J gene TRBJ1-1; no reliable D call. The sample was peripheral blood, taken 28 days after the second AZD1222 dose. The TCR was taken from an adult who received the AZD1222 COVID-19 vaccine. The CDR3 nucleotides read TGTGCCAGTAGTGCGGGTCGCGGCGGCTACACTGAAGCTTTCTTT. Amino acid sequence: CASSAGRGGYTEAFF.